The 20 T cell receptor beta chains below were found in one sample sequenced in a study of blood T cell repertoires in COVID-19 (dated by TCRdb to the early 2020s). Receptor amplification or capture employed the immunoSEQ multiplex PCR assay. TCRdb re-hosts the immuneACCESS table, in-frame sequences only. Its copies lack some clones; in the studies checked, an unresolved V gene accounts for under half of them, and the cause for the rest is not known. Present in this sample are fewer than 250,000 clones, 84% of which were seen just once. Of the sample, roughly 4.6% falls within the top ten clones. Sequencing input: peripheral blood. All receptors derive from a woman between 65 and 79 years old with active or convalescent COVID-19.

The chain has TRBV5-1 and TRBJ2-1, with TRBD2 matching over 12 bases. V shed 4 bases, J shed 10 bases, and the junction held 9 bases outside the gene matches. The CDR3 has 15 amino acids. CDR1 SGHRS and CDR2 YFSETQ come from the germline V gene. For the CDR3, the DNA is TGCGCCAGCAGCCGGCTAGCGGGAGGGCTGGGGGAGCAGTTCTTC. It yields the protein CASSRLAGGLGEQFF.

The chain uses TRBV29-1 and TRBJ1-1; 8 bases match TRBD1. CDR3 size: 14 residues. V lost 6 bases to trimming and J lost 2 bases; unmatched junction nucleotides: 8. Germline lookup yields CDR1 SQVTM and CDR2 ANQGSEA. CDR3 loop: CSVATGTGNTEAFF. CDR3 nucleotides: TGCAGCGTGGCAACCGGGACAGGAAACACTGAAGCTTTCTTT.

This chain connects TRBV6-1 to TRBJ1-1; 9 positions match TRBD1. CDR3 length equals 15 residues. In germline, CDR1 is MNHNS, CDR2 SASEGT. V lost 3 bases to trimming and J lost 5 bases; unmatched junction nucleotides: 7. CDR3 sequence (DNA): TGTGCCAGCAGTGATGGATACAGGGGGCAGACTGAAGCTTTCTTT. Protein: CASSDGYRGQTEAFF.

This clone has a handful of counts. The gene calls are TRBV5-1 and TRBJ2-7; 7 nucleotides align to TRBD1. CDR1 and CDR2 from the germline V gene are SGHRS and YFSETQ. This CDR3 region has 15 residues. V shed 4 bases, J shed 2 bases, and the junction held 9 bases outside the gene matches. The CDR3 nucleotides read TGCGCCAGCAGCCCCCGACAGGGCCCGGCCTACGAGCAGTACTTC. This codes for CASSPRQGPAYEQYF. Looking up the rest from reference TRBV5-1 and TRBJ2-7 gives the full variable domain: KAGVTQTPRYLIKTRGQQVTLSCSPISGHRSVSWYQQTPGQGLQFLFEYFSETQRNKGNFPGRFSGRQFSNSRSEMNVSTLELGDSALYLCASSPRQGPAYEQYFGPGTRLTVT.

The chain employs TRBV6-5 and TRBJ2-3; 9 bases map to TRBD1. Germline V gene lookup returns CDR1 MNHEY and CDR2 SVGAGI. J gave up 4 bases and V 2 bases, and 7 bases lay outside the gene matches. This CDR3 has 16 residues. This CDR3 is CASSYTPGQGADTQYF. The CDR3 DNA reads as TGTGCCAGCAGTTACACACCGGGACAGGGTGCAGATACGCAGTATTTT.

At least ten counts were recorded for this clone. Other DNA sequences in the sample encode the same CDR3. CDR3 amino acids: CASSLGGQGNQPQHF. The CDR3 bases are TGTGCCAGCAGCTTAGGGGGACAGGGCAATCAGCCCCAGCATTTT. This chain joins TRBV7-9 and TRBJ1-5; TRBD1 matches at 8 bases. The CDR3 totals 15 residues. Germline CDR1 is SEHNR and CDR2 is FQNEAQ (reference sequence). Germline trimming cut 1 base from V and 2 bases from J; bases unmatched to any gene: 1.

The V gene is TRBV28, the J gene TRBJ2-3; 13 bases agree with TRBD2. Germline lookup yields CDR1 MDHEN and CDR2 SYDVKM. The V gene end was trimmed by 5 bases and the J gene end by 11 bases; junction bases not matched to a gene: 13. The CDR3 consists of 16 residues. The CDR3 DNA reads TGTGCCAGCAGTCCCGGACTAGCGGGGGCTAGTTCGAGGCAGTATTTT. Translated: CASSPGLAGASSRQYF.

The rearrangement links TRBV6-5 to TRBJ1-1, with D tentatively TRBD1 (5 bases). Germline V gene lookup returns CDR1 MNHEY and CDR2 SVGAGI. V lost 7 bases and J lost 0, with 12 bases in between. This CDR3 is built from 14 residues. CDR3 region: CASKLAGLNTEAFF. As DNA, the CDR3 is TGTGCCAGCAAATTGGCAGGGCTGAACACTGAAGCTTTCTTT.

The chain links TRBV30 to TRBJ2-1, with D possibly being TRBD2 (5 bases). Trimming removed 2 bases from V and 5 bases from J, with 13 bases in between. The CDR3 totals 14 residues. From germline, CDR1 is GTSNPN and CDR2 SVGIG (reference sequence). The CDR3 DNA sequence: TGTGCCTGGAGTCAAGGGTTCGGGAACAATGAGCAGTTCTTC. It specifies CAWSQGFGNNEQFF. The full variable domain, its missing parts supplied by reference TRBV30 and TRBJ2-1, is SQTIHQWPATLVQPVGSPLSLECTVEGTSNPNLYWYRQAAGRGLQLLFYSVGIGQISSEVPQNLSASRPQDRQFILSSKKLLLSDSGFYLCAWSQGFGNNEQFFGPGTRLTVL.

The DNA for the CDR3 is TGCAGCGTTGGAAGGACAGGGGAGACCCAGTACTTC. Protein sequence: CSVGRTGETQYF. This rearrangement joins TRBV29-1 to TRBJ2-5, with TRBD1 matching over 8 bases. The ends lost 4 bases at V and 5 bases at J; junction bases unmatched: 3. Germline V lookup: CDR1 SQVTM, CDR2 ANQGSEA. The CDR3 consists of 12 residues.

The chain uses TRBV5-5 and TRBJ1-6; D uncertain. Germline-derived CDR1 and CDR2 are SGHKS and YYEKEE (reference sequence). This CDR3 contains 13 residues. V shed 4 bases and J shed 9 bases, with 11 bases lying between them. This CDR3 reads CASSRTVASPLHF. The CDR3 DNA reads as TGTGCCAGCAGCAGAACCGTAGCTTCACCCCTCCACTTT.

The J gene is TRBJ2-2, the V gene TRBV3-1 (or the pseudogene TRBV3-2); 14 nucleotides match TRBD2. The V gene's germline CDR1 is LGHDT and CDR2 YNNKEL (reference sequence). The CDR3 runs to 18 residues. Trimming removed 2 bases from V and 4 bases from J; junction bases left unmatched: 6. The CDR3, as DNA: TGTGCCAGCAGCCAAAGGGAGGGGACTAGCGGGAGCACCGGGGAGCTGTTTTTT. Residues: CASSQREGTSGSTGELFF.

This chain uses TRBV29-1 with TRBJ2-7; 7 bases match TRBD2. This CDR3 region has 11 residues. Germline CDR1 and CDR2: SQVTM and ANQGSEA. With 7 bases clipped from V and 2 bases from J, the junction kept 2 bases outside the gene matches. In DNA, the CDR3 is TGCAGCGCTGGACTAGCCTACGAGCAGTACTTC. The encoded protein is CSAGLAYEQYF.

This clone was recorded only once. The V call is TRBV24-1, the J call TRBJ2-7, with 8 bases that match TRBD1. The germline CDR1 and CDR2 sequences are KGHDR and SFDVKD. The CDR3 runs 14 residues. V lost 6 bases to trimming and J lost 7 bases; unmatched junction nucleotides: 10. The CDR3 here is CATSPGQVMGEQYF. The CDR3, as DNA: TGTGCCACCAGTCCGGGACAGGTAATGGGGGAGCAGTACTTC.

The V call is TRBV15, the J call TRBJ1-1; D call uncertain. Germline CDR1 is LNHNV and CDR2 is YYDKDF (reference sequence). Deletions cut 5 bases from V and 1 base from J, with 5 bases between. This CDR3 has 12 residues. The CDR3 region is CATSPKNTEAFF. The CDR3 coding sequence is TGTGCCACCAGCCCCAAGAACACTGAAGCTTTCTTT.

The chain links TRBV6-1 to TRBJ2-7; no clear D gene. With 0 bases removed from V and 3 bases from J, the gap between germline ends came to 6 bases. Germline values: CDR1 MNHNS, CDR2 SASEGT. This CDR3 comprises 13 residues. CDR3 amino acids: CASSEARVYEQYF. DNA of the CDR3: TGTGCCAGCAGTGAAGCTCGAGTCTACGAGCAGTACTTC.

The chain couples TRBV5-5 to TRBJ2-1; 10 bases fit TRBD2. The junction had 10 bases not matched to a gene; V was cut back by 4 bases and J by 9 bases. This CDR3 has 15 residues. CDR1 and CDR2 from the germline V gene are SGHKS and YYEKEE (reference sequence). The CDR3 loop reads CASSPGGSGRFEQFF. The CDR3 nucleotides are TGTGCCAGCAGCCCGGGAGGTAGCGGGAGGTTTGAGCAGTTCTTC.

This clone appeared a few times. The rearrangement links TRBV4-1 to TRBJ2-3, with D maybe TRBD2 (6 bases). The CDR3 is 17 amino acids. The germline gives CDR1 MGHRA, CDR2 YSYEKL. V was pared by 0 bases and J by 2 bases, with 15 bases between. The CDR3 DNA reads TGCGCCAGCAGCCAAGATCGGGGGACGTTTCTCACAGATACGCAGTATTTT. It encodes CASSQDRGTFLTDTQYF.

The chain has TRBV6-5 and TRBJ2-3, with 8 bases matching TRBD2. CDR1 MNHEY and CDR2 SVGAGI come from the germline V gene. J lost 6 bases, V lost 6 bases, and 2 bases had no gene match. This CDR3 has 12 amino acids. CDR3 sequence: CASRASGDTQYF. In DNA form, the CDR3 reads TGTGCCAGCAGGGCTAGCGGGGATACGCAGTATTTT.

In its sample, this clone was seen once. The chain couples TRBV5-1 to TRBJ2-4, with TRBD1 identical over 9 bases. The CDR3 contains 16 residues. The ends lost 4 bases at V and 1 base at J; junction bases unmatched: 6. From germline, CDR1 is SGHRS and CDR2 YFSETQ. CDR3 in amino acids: CASSQTTGGAKNIQYF. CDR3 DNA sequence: TGCGCCAGCAGCCAAACGACAGGGGGGGCCAAAAACATTCAGTACTTC.